This T cell receptor beta chain was retrieved from a study of T cell responses to AZD1222 COVID-19 vaccine. TCRdb's table, derived via immunoSEQ multiplex PCR, lists solely in-frame clones and lacks some. The sample shows 85,000 to 120,000 clones, approximately 84% of them seen only once. Germline CDR1 reads SGHNT; CDR2 reads YYREEE (reference sequence). V gave up 0 bases and J gave up 4 bases; unmatched junction bases: 7. The CDR3 totals 17 residues. This clone was observed a few times. This chain uses TRBV5-4 with TRBJ2-2, with 9 bases that match TRBD2. Sequenced here: peripheral blood, sampled on day 0 of AZD1222 vaccination. The clonotype comes from an adult in good health. The CDR3 sequence is CASSLVGGGAGTGELFF. In DNA, the CDR3 is TGTGCCAGCAGCTTGGTTGGCGGGGGGGCAGGCACCGGGGAGCTGTTTTTT.